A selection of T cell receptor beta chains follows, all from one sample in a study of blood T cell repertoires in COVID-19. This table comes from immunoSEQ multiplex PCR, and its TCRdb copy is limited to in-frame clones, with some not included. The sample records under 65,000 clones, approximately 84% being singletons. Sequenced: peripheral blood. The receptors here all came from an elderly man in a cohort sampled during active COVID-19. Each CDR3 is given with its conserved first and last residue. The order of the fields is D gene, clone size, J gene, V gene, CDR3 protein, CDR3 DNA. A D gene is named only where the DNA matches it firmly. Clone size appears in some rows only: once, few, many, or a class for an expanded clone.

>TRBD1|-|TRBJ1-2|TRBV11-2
CASSLDRGGEGYTF
TGTGCCAGCAGCTTGGACAGGGGAGGGGAGGGCTACACCTTC
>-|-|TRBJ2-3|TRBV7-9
CASSKYRQFTDTQYF
TGTGCCAGCAGCAAATACCGACAGTTCACAGATACGCAGTATTTT
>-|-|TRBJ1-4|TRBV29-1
CSVASRGPNEKLFF
TGCAGCGTTGCGTCCAGGGGACCTAATGAAAAACTGTTTTTT
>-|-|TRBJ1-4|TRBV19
CASSPSGGEKLFF
TGTGCCAGTAGTCCCTCGGGGGGGGAAAAACTGTTTTTT
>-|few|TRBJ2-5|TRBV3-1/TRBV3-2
CASSQYGEETQYF
TGTGCCAGCAGCCAATACGGGGAGGAGACCCAGTACTTC
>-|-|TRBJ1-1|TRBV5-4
CASSLTGNTEAFF
TGTGCCAGCAGCTTGACAGGGAACACTGAAGCTTTCTTT
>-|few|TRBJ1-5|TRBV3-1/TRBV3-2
CASSQNGLLSNQPQHF
TGTGCCAGCAGCCAAAACGGACTCCTTAGCAATCAGCCCCAGCATTTT
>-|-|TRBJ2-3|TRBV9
CASSVEGRTDTQYF
TGTGCCAGCAGCGTAGAGGGGCGTACAGATACGCAGTATTTT
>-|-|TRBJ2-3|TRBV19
CASSMGLPGTDTQYF
TGTGCCAGTAGTATGGGGCTCCCTGGCACAGATACGCAGTATTTT
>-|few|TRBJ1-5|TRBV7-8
CASSPDGSQPQHF
TGTGCCAGCAGCCCTGATGGGAGCCAGCCCCAGCATTTT
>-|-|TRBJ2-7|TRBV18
CASSPAARVHGYEQYF
TGTGCCAGCTCACCAGCGGCCAGGGTCCACGGCTACGAGCAGTACTTC
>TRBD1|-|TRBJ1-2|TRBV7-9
CASSLGDSFNYGYTF
TGTGCCAGCAGCTTGGGGGACAGCTTCAACTATGGCTACACCTTC
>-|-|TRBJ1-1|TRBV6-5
CASRRDGNTEAFF
TGTGCCAGCAGGCGGGACGGGAACACTGAAGCTTTCTTT
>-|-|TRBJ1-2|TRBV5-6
CASSLARDDYGYTF
TGTGCCAGCAGCTTGGCGAGGGATGACTATGGCTACACCTTC
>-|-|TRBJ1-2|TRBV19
CASRGGDSNYGYTF
TGTGCCAGTAGGGGGGGGGATTCCAACTATGGCTACACCTTC
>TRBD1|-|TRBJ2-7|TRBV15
CATSAGRTGGYYEQYF
TGTGCCACCAGTGCCGGCCGGACAGGGGGCTATTACGAGCAGTACTTC
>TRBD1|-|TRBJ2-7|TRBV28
CASSGQGYEQYF
TGTGCCAGCAGCGGACAGGGATACGAGCAGTACTTC
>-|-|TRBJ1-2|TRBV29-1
CSVESGSTYGYTF
TGCAGCGTTGAGTCGGGGTCTACCTATGGCTACACCTTC